Listed here are 9 T cell receptor beta chains from one sample, sequenced in a study of blood T cell repertoires in COVID-19. Sequencing was performed with immunoSEQ multiplex PCR; in TCRdb, only in-frame clones are kept and a portion is missing. Here the sample spans about 150,000 clones, roughly four fifths being singletons. Sequencing input: peripheral blood. These TCRs come from a man at least 80 years old with acute or convalescent COVID-19.

The J gene is TRBJ1-1, the V gene TRBV3-1 (or the pseudogene TRBV3-2), with 7 bases lining up with TRBD1. CDR1 is LGHDT and CDR2 is YNNKEL in the germline V gene (reference sequence). V lost 5 bases and J lost 3; bases outside the gene matches: 9. The CDR3 length is 15 residues. The CDR3 reads CASSDKGGRDTEAFF. CDR3 DNA: TGTGCCAGCAGCGACAAAGGGGGCCGGGACACTGAAGCTTTCTTT.

The genes are TRBV2 and TRBJ2-1; 8 bases match TRBD2. V shed 10 bases and J 5 bases; nucleotides not matched to a gene: 10. This CDR3 is built from 14 residues. Germline assignment: CDR1 SNHLY and CDR2 FYNNEI. In nucleotides, the CDR3 is TGTGCCACCCTGGGCCGGACTAGCAACAATGAGCAGTTCTTC. This codes for CATLGRTSNNEQFF.

This clone was counted once. The rearrangement uses TRBV5-4 and TRBJ2-7; TRBD1 agrees at 8 bases. This CDR3 has 18 amino acids. Germline CDR1 SGHNT, CDR2 YYREEE (reference sequence). Trimming removed 0 bases from V and 2 bases from J; junction bases left unmatched: 13. CDR3 loop: CASSLGGAGGVKPYEQYV. The CDR3 DNA sequence: TGTGCCAGCAGCTTGGGTGGGGCAGGGGGCGTGAAGCCCTACGAGCAGTACGTC.

J is TRBJ2-2 and V is TRBV5-1, with D tentatively TRBD1 (6 bases). The CDR3 length is 16 residues. Trimming pared 4 bases from V and 0 bases from J, leaving 13 bases between. Germline CDR1 and CDR2: SGHRS and YFSETQ. The DNA for the CDR3 is TGCGCCAGCAGCCCCACAGGGATCCCGAACACCGGGGAGCTGTTTTTT. This encodes CASSPTGIPNTGELFF. The whole variable domain, remainder taken from reference TRBV5-1 and TRBJ2-2, is KAGVTQTPRYLIKTRGQQVTLSCSPISGHRSVSWYQQTPGQGLQFLFEYFSETQRNKGNFPGRFSGRQFSNSRSEMNVSTLELGDSALYLCASSPTGIPNTGELFFGEGSRLTVL.

The chain carries TRBV7-2 and TRBJ1-2, with 7 bases that match TRBD1. V was pared by 4 bases and J by 6 bases, with 11 bases of the junction left unmatched. Germline V CDR1 and CDR2: SGHTA, FQGNSA. CDR3 length: 15 amino acids. The CDR3 spells CASSSGTASIDGYTF. The CDR3 nucleotides are TGTGCCAGCAGCTCAGGGACAGCATCTATCGATGGCTACACCTTC.

The chain employs TRBV11-3 and TRBJ2-1; possible D gene TRBD1, 6 bases. Per germline, CDR1 SGHNT and CDR2 YENEEA. V was cut by 3 bases and J by 6 bases, with 9 bases left in between. This CDR3 comprises 13 residues. The CDR3 reads CASSFSRGNEQFF. The CDR3 DNA follows: TGTGCCAGCAGCTTCTCCAGGGGCAATGAGCAGTTCTTC.

This clone occurred once. This rearrangement joins TRBV5-6 to TRBJ2-7; D is unresolved. The CDR3 consists of 12 residues. V lost 2 bases and J 0 bases, leaving 3 bases between the germline ends. Per germline, CDR1 SGHDT and CDR2 YYEEEE. In DNA form, the CDR3 reads TGTGCCAGCAGCTTCCTCTCCTACGAGCAGTACTTC. Protein: CASSFLSYEQYF.

CDR3 amino acids: CASSLGRDRGLSYDEQYF. The CDR3 coding sequence is TGCGCCAGCAGCTTGGGCCGGGACAGGGGTCTAAGTTACGACGAGCAGTACTTC. The gene calls are TRBV5-1 and TRBJ2-7; TRBD1 matches 10 bases. J gave up 5 bases and V 0 bases, and 14 bases lay outside the gene matches. CDR3 length equals 18 residues. The germline V gene encodes CDR1 SGHRS and CDR2 YFSETQ.

This clone is a singleton in its sample. This chain uses TRBV3-1 (or the pseudogene TRBV3-2) with TRBJ2-3; 8 nucleotides align to TRBD1. The CDR3 sequence is 16 residues long. Unmatched junction bases numbered 7, after V lost 5 bases and J lost 0 bases. CDR1 and CDR2 (germline): LGHDT, YNNKEL (reference sequence). The DNA for the CDR3 is TGTGCCAGCAGCGTCTCCGGGACAGGTAGCACAGATACGCAGTATTTT. Its protein product is CASSVSGTGSTDTQYF.